The clone carrying this T cell receptor (beta chain) was counted a few times. The antigen is unknown. This entry comes from a study of cytomegalovirus exposure and HLA in healthy donors. With 60 Vbeta and 13 Jbeta primers, the PCR was carried out. Profiled with immunoSEQ multiplex PCR; TCRdb holds only in-frame clones, not every one. The repertoire holds 130,000 to 150,000 clones, with 60% to 80% as singletons. In germline, CDR1 is MNHEY, CDR2 SMNVEV (reference sequence). The ends were cut back, 3 bases at V and 4 bases at J, with 3 bases in the middle. The CDR3 runs to 12 residues. Study-level results: Researchers counted roughly 150 TCR beta chains as cytomegalovirus-associated. Immune exposure information comprised only CMV serostatus. An ancestry cluster, one associated with Asian ancestry, reportedly showed fewer N-insertions than the approximately 700-donor mean in a later analysis. For TCR beta chains, V- and J-gene trimming was later linked to a missense DCLRE1C variant.

This TCR derives from a woman in her thirties in good health and CMV-seronegative. Sequencing used PBMCs. The V gene is TRBV27, the J gene TRBJ1-4; D ambiguous. The CDR3 nucleotides are TGTGCCAGCAGTTTCCTTAATGAAAAACTGTTTTTT. Its translation: CASSFLNEKLFF.